This T cell receptor beta chain is from a study of radiation and T cells in renal cell carcinoma. The germline CDR1 and CDR2 sequences are MGHRA and YSYEKL. The J segment lost 5 bases and the V segment lost 0 bases, leaving 5 bases of the junction unmatched. This CDR3 is built from 16 residues. This clone was observed once. The time point was: blood 4 weeks post-SBRT, at nephrectomy. Regarding treatment: 15 Gy SBRT to primary tumor, nephrectomy 4 weeks later. The protocol was immunoSEQ multiplex PCR, while the TCRdb copy is restricted to in-frame clones and leaves out a portion. This table has approximately 70,000 clones, more than 60% appearing once.

This specimen consisted of blood, obtained from a patient whose treatment included radiotherapy and nephrectomy. The receptor was derived from a man in his 60s with renal cell carcinoma. This chain uses TRBV4-1 with TRBJ2-5, with 11 nucleotides matching TRBD2. This CDR3 reads CASSQETSGGGETQYF. The CDR3 DNA follows: TGCGCCAGCAGCCAAGAAACTAGCGGGGGAGGGGAGACCCAGTACTTC.